The source of this T cell receptor (beta chain) is a study of cytomegalovirus exposure and HLA in healthy donors. The CDR3 extends over 15 amino acids. Trimming took 11 bases from V and 9 from J, leaving 23 bases between them. Germline-derived CDR1 and CDR2 are MNHEY and SVGAGI. PCR amplification relied on 60 Vbeta primers (plus 13 Jbeta primers). Assay: immunoSEQ multiplex PCR; the TCRdb copy retains only in-frame clones and omits some. Reported are under 65,000 clones; the ten largest clones contain approximately 6.5%. The receptor comes from a woman aged 40 to 49 in good health and CMV-seronegative. Specimen: PBMCs. The chain carries TRBV6-5 and TRBJ1-6, with D possibly TRBD1 on 6 matching bases. CDR3: CASFSRTVPASPLHF. The CDR3 DNA follows: TGTGCCTCATTCAGTCGGACAGTACCCGCTTCACCCCTCCACTTT.